This T cell receptor beta chain originates from a study of T cell responses to AZD1222 COVID-19 vaccine. The wider study: Second-dose intervals of approximately 4 or approximately 12 weeks were pooled. Study results and caveats: Clonal diversity may have been underestimated, and the donors were mostly white British, with more females than males. Repertoires were obtained solely post-peak T cell response.

In the case of this clone: Its target is not known.

Measured with immunoSEQ multiplex PCR; TCRdb has only the in-frame clones, and not every one. The table records 95,000 to 150,000 clones, about 91% of them present only once. Germline CDR1 and CDR2: WNHNN and SYGVQD (reference sequence). The V gene lost 10 bases and the J gene lost 3 bases, with 9 bases spanning the gap. This CDR3 region has 11 residues. The chain couples TRBV10-1 to TRBJ2-5; D may be TRBD1 or TRBD2 (5 bases each). The sequence came from an adult in good health. Sequencing used peripheral blood, obtained on day 0 of AZD1222 vaccination. DNA for the CDR3: TGCGCCAATTGGGGGAAAGAGACCCAGTACTTC. It encodes CANWGKETQYF.